This T cell receptor (beta chain) emerged from a study of control samples from healthy donors and cancer patients. CDR3 length: 13 residues. The germline V gene has CDR1 KGHDR and CDR2 SFDVKD. J was trimmed by 6 bases and V by 5 bases; bases with no gene match: 5. This clone appeared once. TCRdb's table, derived via immunoSEQ multiplex PCR, lists solely in-frame clones and lacks some. Among roughly 170,000 clones listed, around 90% were seen once. This sequence joins TRBV24-1 and TRBJ1-2; 7 bases line up with TRBD1. The TCR comes from a woman in her twenties or thirties in good health. Source material: blood. CDR3 sequence (DNA): TGTGCCACCAGTGTTACAGGGGCAGATGGCTACACCTTC. This encodes CATSVTGADGYTF.